These 16 T cell receptor beta chains came from one sample sequenced in a study of regulatory and conventional T cells in RAG deficiency. Some clones are missing from TCRdb's copy, which holds only in-frame ones; the method was immunoSEQ multiplex PCR. Here the sample spans about 7,800 clones, more than 70% being singletons. This same sample was also taken into another study, of regulatory T cells. That investigation notes: Amplification used 52 TRBV primers and 13 TRBJ primers.

Sequencing was done on a sample of CD8+ T cells sorted from blood. The receptors shown here come from a human donor in good health.

This chain links TRBV11-2 with TRBJ2-5; 11 positions match TRBD2. Trimming took 4 bases from V and 4 from J; bases not matched to a gene: 5. This CDR3 has 15 residues. In germline, CDR1 is SGHAT, CDR2 FQNNGV. CDR3 sequence: CASSYTSGGGETQYF. The CDR3 DNA follows: TGTGCCAGCAGCTACACTAGCGGGGGCGGAGAGACCCAGTACTTC.

This chain uses TRBV9 with TRBJ2-2; D is possibly TRBD2 (5 bases). This CDR3 comprises 15 residues. The V gene lost 1 base and the J gene lost 3 bases, with 10 bases spanning the gap. Germline CDR1 is SGDLS and CDR2 is YYNGEE. The CDR3 here is CASSVTDSYTGELFF. CDR3 sequence (DNA): TGTGCCAGCAGCGTAACGGACTCATACACCGGGGAGCTGTTTTTT.

The rearrangement links TRBV2 to TRBJ2-3; perhaps TRBD2 as D (5 bases). The CDR3 loop spans 14 amino acids. From germline, CDR1 is SNHLY and CDR2 FYNNEI. V was shortened by 3 bases and J by 4 bases, with 11 bases between the two germline ends. The CDR3: CASSESSTADTQYF. CDR3 coding DNA: TGTGCCAGCAGTGAGTCTAGCACGGCAGATACGCAGTATTTT.

The V and J genes are TRBV5-6 and TRBJ2-7; no firm D call. This CDR3 region has 14 residues. CDR1 and CDR2 from the germline V gene are SGHDT and YYEEEE. V was trimmed by 0 bases and J by 0 bases, leaving 7 bases between them. The CDR3 here is CASSLAGYSYEQYF. Written as DNA, the CDR3 is TGTGCCAGCAGCTTGGCGGGTTACTCCTACGAGCAGTACTTC. The whole variable domain, filled in from reference TRBV5-6 and TRBJ2-7, reads DAGVTQSPTHLIKTRGQQVTLRCSPKSGHDTVSWYQQALGQGPQFIFQYYEEEERQRGNFPDRFSGHQFPNYSSELNVNALLLGDSALYLCASSLAGYSYEQYFGPGTRLTVT.

The genes are TRBV27 and TRBJ2-1; D not resolved. In germline, CDR1 is MNHEY, CDR2 SMNVEV (reference sequence). Trimming cost V 7 bases and J 1 base, with 20 bases left between them. CDR3 length equals 17 residues. The CDR3 reads CASKSLQIGSSYNEQFF. Written as DNA, the CDR3 is TGTGCCAGCAAGAGCCTCCAGATCGGAAGTTCCTACAATGAGCAGTTCTTC.

V usage is TRBV19 and J usage is TRBJ1-1; D is unclear. Germline values: CDR1 LNHDA, CDR2 SQIVND (reference sequence). CDR3 length: 13 residues. V dropped 7 bases and J dropped 1 base, with 10 bases sitting between them. CDR3 coding DNA: TGTGCCAGTAATTTGGCTGGGAACACTGAAGCTTTCTTT. This sequence encodes CASNLAGNTEAFF.

The chain uses TRBV5-4 and TRBJ2-1, with 7 bases identical to TRBD2. This CDR3 region has 15 residues. The V gene end was trimmed by 4 bases and the J gene end by 3 bases; junction bases not matched to a gene: 7. Germline CDR1 and CDR2: SGHNT and YYREEE (reference sequence). CDR3 loop: CASSPWEGVYNEQFF. In nucleotides, the CDR3 is TGTGCCAGCAGCCCCTGGGAGGGAGTCTACAATGAGCAGTTCTTC.

CDR3: CASSQEWKGGSYNEQFF. DNA of the CDR3: TGCGCCAGCAGCCAAGAGTGGAAGGGGGGGTCCTACAATGAGCAGTTCTTC. The J gene is TRBJ2-1, the V gene TRBV4-1; TRBD2 is a possible D gene (7 bases). Germline loops: CDR1 MGHRA, CDR2 YSYEKL. The CDR3 covers 17 residues. Between the trimmed V and J ends, which lost 0 bases and 1 base, there was a span of 13 bases.

J is TRBJ2-7 and V is TRBV7-8; D possibly corresponds to TRBD2 (6 bases). V lost 0 bases, J lost 1 base, and 10 bases lay in between. Germline CDR1 SGHVS, CDR2 FQNEAQ. CDR3 length: 15 residues. The DNA for the CDR3 is TGTGCCAGCAGCTTAGCGGGTGGGGGGTCCTACGAGCAGTACTTC. Translation gives CASSLAGGGSYEQYF.

This clone was observed a single time. The chain links TRBV5-5 to TRBJ2-1, with TRBD2 identical over 7 bases. The CDR3 length is 15 residues. Germline V gene data show CDR1 as SGHKS and CDR2 as YYEKEE (reference sequence). V was clipped by 1 base and J by 4 bases; unmatched bases: 5. DNA of the CDR3: TGTGCCAGCAGCTTGACGGGGGAGGGATACAATGAGCAGTTCTTC. Translated: CASSLTGEGYNEQFF.

The chain has TRBV28 and TRBJ2-3, with 8 bases identical to TRBD2. This CDR3 is built from 18 residues. With 7 bases clipped from V and 2 bases from J, the junction kept 17 bases outside the gene matches. CDR1 and CDR2 (germline): MDHEN, SYDVKM. The CDR3 sequence is CASTALGGLAGITDTQYF. The CDR3 coding sequence is TGTGCCAGCACCGCACTGGGGGGGCTAGCGGGCATCACAGATACGCAGTATTTT.

The chain links TRBV2 to TRBJ2-5, with D perhaps TRBD2 (5 bases). This CDR3 has 14 residues. Germline assignment: CDR1 SNHLY and CDR2 FYNNEI. V was cut by 3 bases and J by 5 bases, with 13 bases left in between. The DNA of the CDR3 is TGTGCCAGCAGTGAGGAGGCCTCCCCCGAGACCCAGTACTTC. As protein: CASSEEASPETQYF.

This chain joins TRBV27 and TRBJ2-5; maybe TRBD2 (6 bases). Trimming shortened V by 6 bases and J by 1 base, and 24 bases separated the two germline ends. The CDR3 spans 18 residues. CDR1 and CDR2 from the germline V gene are MNHEY and SMNVEV (reference sequence). As DNA, the CDR3 is TGTGCCAGCAGAACGTCGGGACTTTACGGCGACGTCCAAGAGACCCAGTACTTC. Its protein product is CASRTSGLYGDVQETQYF.

The V and J genes are TRBV10-2 and TRBJ2-7; TRBD1 agrees at 9 bases. Germline V gene lookup returns CDR1 WSHSY and CDR2 SAAADI. Trimming took 8 bases from V and 4 from J; bases not matched to a gene: 9. This CDR3 comprises 14 residues. CDR3 region: CASQPGQGKYEQYF. CDR3 DNA sequence: TGCGCCAGCCAGCCGGGACAGGGAAAGTACGAGCAGTACTTC.

The rearrangement links TRBV4-1 to TRBJ2-5; 11 bases fit TRBD2. CDR1 and CDR2 (germline): MGHRA, YSYEKL. The CDR3 is made up of 15 amino acids. J gave up 5 bases and V 4 bases, and 6 bases lay outside the gene matches. CDR3 in amino acids: CASSPVAGGRETQYF. The CDR3 DNA is TGCGCCAGCAGCCCTGTAGCGGGAGGGAGGGAGACCCAGTACTTC.

J is TRBJ2-1 and V is TRBV7-9; D is unclear. V was clipped by 2 bases and J by 5 bases, with 7 bases between them. This CDR3 has 13 amino acids. Germline V gene sequence: CDR1 SEHNR, CDR2 FQNEAQ (reference sequence). DNA of the CDR3: TGTGCCAGCAGCTTATCGCTAGACAATGAGCAGTTCTTC. It translates to CASSLSLDNEQFF.